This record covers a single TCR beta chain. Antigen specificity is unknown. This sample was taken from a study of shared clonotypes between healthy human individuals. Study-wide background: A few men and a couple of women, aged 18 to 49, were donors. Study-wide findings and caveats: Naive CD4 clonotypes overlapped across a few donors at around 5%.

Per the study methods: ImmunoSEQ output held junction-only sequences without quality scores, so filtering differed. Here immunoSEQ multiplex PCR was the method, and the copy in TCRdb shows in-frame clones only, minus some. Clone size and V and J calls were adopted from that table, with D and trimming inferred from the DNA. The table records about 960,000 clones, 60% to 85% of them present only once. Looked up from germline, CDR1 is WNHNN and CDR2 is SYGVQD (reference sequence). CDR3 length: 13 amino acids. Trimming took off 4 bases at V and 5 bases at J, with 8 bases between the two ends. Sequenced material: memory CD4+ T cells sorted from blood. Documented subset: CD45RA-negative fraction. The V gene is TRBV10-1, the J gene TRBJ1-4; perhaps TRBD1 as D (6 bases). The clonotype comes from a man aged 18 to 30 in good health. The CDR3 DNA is TGCGCCAGCAGTGGGCAGGGGAATGAAAAACTGTTTTTT. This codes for CASSGQGNEKLFF.